The 9 T cell receptor beta chains below all came from one sample that was sequenced in a study of Ad26.COV2.S vaccination and SARS-CoV-2 variants (TCRdb year 2021). The library was generated by the immunoSEQ multiplex PCR assay. As stored in TCRdb, this immuneACCESS dataset retains in-frame rearrangements with V and J assigned. A fraction of the clones does not appear; measured against another copy, unresolved V genes explain less than half of the discrepancy, and the remainder lacks a known reason. This sample holds around 450,000 clones; roughly nine tenths were observed only once. The ten largest clones add up to under 2% of the sample. Per the publication, the treatment or condition label means: roughly 20 received Ad26.COV2.S at low or high dose, single or two shots; several received placebo; per-sample allocation not given. For vaccine and placebo recipients, the sequenced repertoires came from samples collected on day 63 after the first injection.

Sequences were derived from peripheral blood, sampled in a trial of Ad26.COV2.S vaccine versus placebo. These receptors all stem from a person aged 18 to 59 who received the Ad26.COV2.S COVID-19 vaccine or a placebo.

This clone was seen just once. This chain joins TRBV3-1 (or the pseudogene TRBV3-2) and TRBJ2-7; 8 positions match TRBD1. Germline lookup yields CDR1 LGHDT and CDR2 YNNKEL (reference sequence). There are 16 residues in the CDR3. The V segment lost 6 bases and the J segment 6 bases; nucleotides outside the gene matches: 16. The CDR3 is CASSQGRTTGAGEQYF. CDR3 nucleotide sequence: TGTGCCAGCAGTCAGGGAAGAACGACAGGGGCTGGCGAGCAGTACTTC.

This clone was seen only once. The chain uses TRBV4-3 and TRBJ2-1, with TRBD1 identical over 11 bases. The CDR3 runs 16 residues. Germline lookup yields CDR1 LGHNA and CDR2 YSLEER. Trimming cost V 2 bases and J 8 bases; bases outside gene matches: 8. The CDR3: CASSQHRDRGWYEQFF. The CDR3 nucleotides are TGCGCCAGCAGCCAACACCGGGACAGGGGGTGGTATGAGCAGTTCTTC.

The chain carries TRBV9 and TRBJ2-7; D possibly matches TRBD1 or TRBD2 (6 bases each). V gave up 3 bases and J gave up 1 base, with 11 bases separating them. Looked up from germline, CDR1 is SGDLS and CDR2 is YYNGEE. The CDR3 has 14 amino acids. This CDR3 is CASSGGAVSYEQYF. For the CDR3, the DNA is TGTGCCAGCAGCGGGGGGGCCGTGTCCTACGAGCAGTACTTC.

The rearrangement joins TRBV3-1 (or the pseudogene TRBV3-2) to TRBJ1-2; possibly TRBD1 for D (5 bases). V was pared by 0 bases and J by 8 bases, with 10 bases between. The CDR3 is made up of 13 amino acids. CDR1 and CDR2 from the germline V gene are LGHDT and YNNKEL (reference sequence). CDR3 sequence reads: CASSQDRAGGYTF. CDR3 bases: TGTGCCAGCAGCCAAGACAGGGCAGGAGGCTACACCTTC.

This chain joins TRBV5-1 and TRBJ2-1; no clear D. Germline lookup yields CDR1 SGHRS and CDR2 YFSETQ. The CDR3 length is 15 residues. Trimming pared 0 bases from V and 2 bases from J, leaving 9 bases between. CDR3 loop: CASSLVRSAYNEQFF. DNA of the CDR3: TGCGCCAGCAGCTTGGTCCGAAGCGCCTACAATGAGCAGTTCTTC.

The chain recombines TRBV6-5 with TRBJ2-7, with D perhaps matching TRBD2 (5 bases). Trimming shortened V by 6 bases and J by 0 bases, and 15 bases separated the two germline ends. This CDR3 is 15 amino acids long. Per the germline V gene, CDR1 is MNHEY and CDR2 is SVGAGI. The CDR3 region has the DNA TGTGCCAGCAGGGGTAGCGTGCTCCTCTCCTACGAGCAGTACTTC. It translates to CASRGSVLLSYEQYF.

This clone has only a few counts. V is TRBV5-1 and J is TRBJ2-7; D possibly uses TRBD1 or TRBD2 (6 bases each). V lost 6 bases to trimming and J lost 2 bases, with 15 bases between them. Germline CDR1 is SGHRS and CDR2 is YFSETQ. This CDR3 is built from 14 residues. CDR3 sequence: CASTRGGTPYEQYF. DNA of the CDR3: TGCGCCAGCACCCGAGGGGGGACCCCCTACGAGCAGTACTTC.

The V and J genes are TRBV2 and TRBJ1-3; the D gene is possibly TRBD1 (5 bases). The CDR3 length is 14 residues. Germline V gene lookup returns CDR1 SNHLY and CDR2 FYNNEI. V was shortened by 2 bases and J by 3 bases, with 8 bases between the two germline ends. CDR3 nucleotides: TGTGCCAGCAGTGAACAGGGACGTGGAAACACCATATATTTT. It translates to CASSEQGRGNTIYF.

The gene calls are TRBV27 and TRBJ2-3; tentative D call: TRBD1 (5 bases). The ends were cut back, 0 bases at V and 0 bases at J, with 10 bases in the middle. This CDR3 is 16 amino acids long. Looked up from germline, CDR1 is MNHEY and CDR2 is SMNVEV (reference sequence). Written as DNA, the CDR3 is TGTGCCAGCAGTTTATCTTGGGGCTCAAGCACAGATACGCAGTATTTT. Amino acids: CASSLSWGSSTDTQYF.